These 10 T cell receptor beta chains share one sample of origin, sequenced in a study of blood T cells in healthy people across ages. Combining a sample-barcoded 5' primer with a J-beta primer mix, a second PCR ran for roughly 7 to 12 cycles. TCRdb independently ran MiXCR on the 5' RACE reads; one entry per CDR3 protein. This sample has about 970,000 distinct CDR3 sequences, with roughly half found just once. The material sequenced was blood. These receptors came from a woman in her sixties in good health.

This clonotype came up a few times. This rearrangement joins TRBV28 to TRBJ1-5; possibly TRBD1 for D (6 bases). Germline CDR1 and CDR2: MDHEN and SYDVKM. The CDR3 length is 12 residues. V dropped 6 bases and J dropped 5 bases, with 8 bases sitting between them. In DNA, the CDR3 is TGTGCCAGCAGGAAGGGGGATCAGCCCCAGCATTTT. Translation gives CASRKGDQPQHF. The entire variable domain, with the rest obtained from reference TRBV28 and TRBJ1-5, is as follows: DVKVTQSSRYLVKRTGEKVFLECVQDMDHENMFWYRQDPGLGLRLIYFSYDVKMKEKGDIPEGYSVSREKKERFSLILESASTNQTSMYLCASRKGDQPQHFGDGTRLSIL.

The chain combines TRBV20-1 with TRBJ2-3; 7 bases are shared with TRBD1. Germline lookup yields CDR1 DFQATT and CDR2 SNEGSKA (reference sequence). This CDR3 comprises 15 residues. The V segment lost 4 bases and the J segment 4 bases; nucleotides outside the gene matches: 11. CDR3 DNA: TGCAGTGCTACCCCGGGACAGTTGATCCCAGATACGCAGTATTTT. Its translation is CSATPGQLIPDTQYF.

The chain has TRBV3-1 and TRBJ2-1, with D possibly matching TRBD2 (5 bases). There are 16 residues in the CDR3. Per the germline V gene, CDR1 is LGHDT and CDR2 is YNNKEL (reference sequence). The V gene lost 4 bases and the J gene lost 9 bases, with 22 bases spanning the gap. CDR3 region: CASSLGNQRSSFEQFF. CDR3 nucleotide sequence: TGTGCCAGCAGCCTCGGGAACCAGCGGAGCTCGTTTGAGCAGTTCTTC.

A remark on this clonotype: The junction differs from germline at one of its ends, possibly a read error. The chain combines TRBV12-3 or TRBV12-4 with TRBJ2-3; possible D gene TRBD2, 8 bases. The CDR3 extends over 14 amino acids. This CDR3 is CASSSDSGTVTQYF. The CDR3 nucleotides are TGTGCCAGCAGTTCAGATAGCGGGACAGTTACGCAGTATTTT.

A few counts support this clonotype. The V call is TRBV7-2, the J call TRBJ2-6, with D perhaps TRBD1 or TRBD2 (5 bases each). V was clipped by 7 bases and J by 0 bases, with 16 bases between them. Germline V gene sequence: CDR1 SGHTA, CDR2 FQGNSA. The CDR3 contains 17 residues. The CDR3 DNA reads TGTGCCAGCACCAACTACGGGGCGGACTCTGGGGCCAACGTCCTGACTTTC. Amino acid sequence: CASTNYGADSGANVLTF.

This clonotype was counted once. This chain joins TRBV5-1 and TRBJ2-1, with 9 bases identical to TRBD2. The germline gives CDR1 SGHRS, CDR2 YFSETQ. V lost 0 bases, J lost 15 bases, and 7 bases stayed unmatched. There are 13 residues in the CDR3. The CDR3 DNA is TGCGCCAGCAGCTTGGATTCCGGGACTAGCCTGTTCTTC. Amino acids: CASSLDSGTSLFF.

This clonotype has more than one count but fewer than ten. The chain couples TRBV28 to TRBJ2-3; 9 bases fit TRBD1. Per the germline V gene, CDR1 is MDHEN and CDR2 is SYDVKM. The V segment lost 4 bases and the J segment 5 bases; nucleotides outside the gene matches: 10. The CDR3 is 16 residues long. CDR3 DNA: TGTGCCAGCAGTTCTTTCGGGACAGGGAAACAAGATACGCAGTATTTT. Translation gives CASSSFGTGKQDTQYF.

The rearrangement uses TRBV18 and TRBJ2-1, with D maybe TRBD1 (5 bases). This CDR3 is 16 amino acids long. Germline CDR1 KGHSH, CDR2 LQKENI. V lost 0 bases and J 6 bases, leaving 15 bases between the germline ends. The CDR3 protein is CASSPPRANGVNEQFF. CDR3 nucleotide sequence: TGTGCCAGCTCACCACCCAGGGCCAATGGGGTCAATGAGCAGTTCTTC.

The chain combines TRBV12-3 or TRBV12-4 with TRBJ2-1; 7 bases align to TRBD2. The J call may be faulty, since TRBJ2-7 better matches the DNA end. The CDR3 length is 14 residues. CDR3 in amino acids: CASSDSGVYNEQYF. The CDR3 DNA follows: TGTGCCAGCAGTGACAGCGGGGTTTACAATGAGCAGTACTTC.

V gene TRBV9 combines with J gene TRBJ2-7, with 8 positions matching TRBD2. The J segment lost 4 bases and the V segment lost 0 bases, leaving 6 bases of the junction unmatched. This CDR3 comprises 15 residues. CDR1 SGDLS and CDR2 YYNGEE come from the germline V gene. Here the CDR3 DNA reads TGTGCCAGCAGCGTAGATTCTAGCGGGCTATACGAGCAGTACTTC. This gives the protein CASSVDSSGLYEQYF.